This T cell receptor (beta chain) was sequenced in a study of blood T cells in healthy people across ages (dated by TCRdb to between 2015 and 2017). The study in broad terms: In model experiments, roughly one uniquely barcoded TCR beta cDNA molecule per two T cells was captured by template switching. Age-related changes in TCR beta repertoire diversity were measured in the study by deep sequencing normalized with unique cDNA molecular identifiers. Four age groups were formed from the donors: young (average roughly 15 years), middle-aged (approximately 39), aged (approximately 60) and long-lived (more than 75). Donors of different ages were randomly distributed across sequencing lanes to avoid experimental bias. Two additional independent replicas of 1 million unique cDNA reads from the same blood draw were analyzed for two donors (one aged 18 to 29 and one aged 80 or older). The research as a whole found: Donor CMV infection status was unknown, potentially confounding age-related changes in expanded clonotypes. Compared with the aged group, the long-lived group had more naive CD4+ T cells, fewer expanded clones and increased TCR diversity, a pattern suggesting age selection. Estimates of total diversity based on one million sequenced T cells were considered lower bounds and underestimates. Observed TCR beta diversity correlated strongly with the percentage of naive T cells measured by flow cytometry. Bulk unsorted PBMC profiling prevented conclusive comparison of naive and antigen-experienced compartments. Observed TCR beta diversity per million T cells fell roughly linearly with age, and a significant reduction was already apparent by age roughly 40.

The library came from 5' RACE. This sample was sequenced with an Illumina HiSeq 2500. A second roughly 6 to 12 cycle PCR used a sample-barcoded 5' primer and a J-beta primer mix. A unique molecular identifier was introduced onto each TCR beta cDNA molecule by a template-switch 5' adaptor carrying 12 random nucleotides. At least 3 million CDR3-containing paired-end reads were obtained from each sample. First-strand cDNA was synthesized from all RNA with the Mint cDNA synthesis kit, primed by a TRBC-specific oligonucleotide. Following uracil-DNA glycosylase treatment, all cDNA underwent a first 18-cycle PCR with the universal primers M1SS and BC2_uni_R. From the authors' description of their analysis: Normalization of each sample was performed by random selection of 1 million high-quality reads, each carrying a distinct molecular identifier. Reads sharing molecular identifiers were discarded rather than binned into consensus sequences. MiTCR, set to a Q25 quality threshold and the strictest error-elimination algorithm, was used for CDR3 identification, clonotype clustering and error correction. Lower-bound total TCR beta diversity was estimated with a nonparametric unseen species model using Euler transformation. In-frame beta chains were kept once TCRdb had trimmed the public reads at Q25 with fastp and called clones with MiXCR. Merged by CDR3 protein, the rows form single entries marked with the most common genes and DNA. Clone size and V and J calls follow TCRdb, not the original study. In all, the sample holds around 580,000 distinct CDR3 sequences, and around 48% of those were seen once. The top ten clonotypes cover around 23% of the sample.

As concerns this clonotype: It has no known antigen specificity. The record has no base qualities; no much larger clone is one base away.

The donors were under 40 Caucasian individuals from Russia, aged roughly 6 to 100 years, who were systemically healthy. Each donor gave 8.5 to 10 milliliters of peripheral blood, collected into EDTA-treated Vacutainer tubes. PBMCs were isolated by Ficoll-Paque density-gradient centrifugation, with at least 6 million obtained per sample. Total RNA was extracted from PBMCs with Trizol reagent, with at least 5 micrograms obtained per sample. The percentages of naive CD45RAhigh/CD27high T cells were determined by flow cytometry on a PBMC aliquot from every donor. Trimming takes 2 bases from V and 1 base from J, and the germline ends sit 11 bases apart. There are 15 amino acids in the CDR3, from cysteine to phenylalanine inclusive. The sequence is cut down to CDR3 DNA, 45 bases in frame from base 1. CDR1 KGHSH and CDR2 LQKENI were looked up in the germline V gene.

Here the chain combines TRBV18 and TRBJ1-1; a tentative D match to TRBD1 spans 5 bases. The receptor comes from an older man in good health. The sequencing input was blood. The nucleotides read TGTGCCAGCTCACCAGGGGCCCTTCCGAACACTGAAGCTTTCTTT. Translated, it reads CASSPGALPNTEAFF.